This TCR beta chain was identified during a study of blood T cell repertoires in COVID-19. Whole-study context: The United States, Italy and Spain were the sources of the acute and convalescent COVID-19 samples. From T cells, B-cell-depleted T cells, or PBMCs came the material, which was cDNA or gDNA.

The authors' processing: Researchers report that nucleated cell counts were estimated from reference gene primer amplification. The method was immunoSEQ multiplex PCR; TCRdb's version includes in-frame clones alone and lacks a portion of them. V and J calls and clone size are copied from that table; D and trimming were computed from the DNA. The sample holds some 130,000 clones, over 80% seen once. The CDR3 contains 15 residues. CDR1 and CDR2 (germline): SGHDN, FVKESK. The V end lost 3 bases, the J end lost 0 bases, and 6 bases lay between the germline ends. This rearrangement joins TRBV14 to TRBJ2-6; D is unclear. The sequence was obtained from a man aged 65-85 years with acute or convalescent COVID-19. The sample taken for sequencing was peripheral blood. The CDR3 bases are TGTGCCAGCAGCCACGCGTTCTCTGGGGCCAACGTCCTGACTTTC. Translated, it gives CASSHAFSGANVLTF.